This TCR beta chain originates from a study of blood T cell repertoires in COVID-19. Study as a whole: PBMCs, B-cell-depleted T cells, or T cells provided the cDNA or gDNA that made up the material.

The germline gives CDR1 MNHEY, CDR2 SVGAGI. V lost 8 bases and J lost 3, with 2 bases in between. This CDR3 spans 11 amino acids. How the authors handled the data: Amplification of reference gene primers provided the estimated nucleated cell counts. The table came from immunoSEQ multiplex PCR; TCRdb's copy has only in-frame clones and leaves some out. The DNA gave D and trimming, while V, J and clone size come from that table. The sample has approximately 200,000 clones; 81% are singletons. The Seattle patients, enrolled during active infection, were followed longitudinally. The sequence was collected from a woman of 80 years or more with COVID-19, enrolled during active disease. The chain has TRBV6-5 and TRBJ2-6; D is uncertain. The specimen was peripheral blood. The CDR3 sequence: CASRGANVLTF. The CDR3 coding sequence is TGTGCCAGCCGTGGGGCCAACGTCCTGACTTTC.